Presented here are 16 T cell receptor beta chains from one specimen sequenced in a study of neurological immune-mediated disorders. In TCRdb, the 5' RACE reads were re-called with MiXCR into one record per CDR3 protein. The sample holds almost 30,000 distinct CDR3 sequences, 9.5% to 13% seen once. Sequenced: PBMCs. These receptors originate from a woman aged 55 to 70 in good health.

This clonotype appeared many times. The chain is built from TRBV6-2 or TRBV6-3 and TRBJ1-5, with no clear D. The V gene's germline CDR1 is MNHEY and CDR2 SVGEGT. V was trimmed by 2 bases and J by 9 bases, leaving 11 bases between them. This CDR3 has 13 residues. CDR3 protein: CASSYEQFTPQHF. The CDR3 DNA reads TGTGCCAGCAGTTACGAGCAGTTTACGCCCCAGCATTTT.

This clonotype is medium-sized within its sample. This chain joins TRBV29-1 and TRBJ1-1; no clear D gene. The CDR3 is 13 residues long. Germline V gene lookup returns CDR1 SQVTM and CDR2 ANQGSEA. V was trimmed by 4 bases and J by 3 bases, leaving 12 bases between them. The CDR3 coding sequence is TGCAGCGTTGTTTCGGGATTACACACTGAAGCTTTCTTT. Its protein product is CSVVSGLHTEAFF.

This clonotype was seen repeatedly, ten times or more. The V call is TRBV20-1, the J call TRBJ1-5, with D unresolved. CDR3 size: 18 residues. Trimming left V 0 bases short and J 2 bases short, with 20 bases between. Germline loops: CDR1 DFQATT, CDR2 SNEGSKA (reference sequence). CDR3 DNA sequence: TGCAGTGCTAGAGACCGGGGTTGGACGGGATATGGCAATCAGCCCCAGCATTTT. Amino acids: CSARDRGWTGYGNQPQHF.

This clonotype came up many times. The chain links TRBV11-2 to TRBJ1-1, with 8 bases aligning to TRBD1. The CDR3 covers 13 residues. Looked up from germline, CDR1 is SGHAT and CDR2 is FQNNGV. The junction had 5 bases not matched to a gene; V was cut back by 5 bases and J by 6 bases. The CDR3 coding sequence is TGTGCCAGCAGCCCGACAGGGGTGGCTGAAGCTTTCTTT. It codes for CASSPTGVAEAFF.

There are many counts of this clonotype. The V gene is TRBV5-1, the J gene TRBJ2-7, with D possibly TRBD2 on 5 matching bases. The CDR3 has 14 amino acids. Germline loops: CDR1 SGHRS, CDR2 YFSETQ. The V gene lost 4 bases and the J gene lost 5 bases, with 16 bases spanning the gap. The CDR3 reads CASSATRVQDEQYF. DNA for the CDR3: TGCGCCAGCAGCGCCACTAGGGTGCAGGACGAGCAGTACTTC. Full variable domain (missing parts from reference TRBV5-1 and TRBJ2-7): KAGVTQTPRYLIKTRGQQVTLSCSPISGHRSVSWYQQTPGQGLQFLFEYFSETQRNKGNFPGRFSGRQFSNSRSEMNVSTLELGDSALYLCASSATRVQDEQYFGPGTRLTVT.

This clonotype was found many times. The gene calls are TRBV9 and TRBJ1-6, with TRBD1 matching 8 bases. With V trimmed by 1 base and J by 8 bases, 2 bases remained unmatched. The CDR3 has 14 residues. The germline V gene has CDR1 SGDLS and CDR2 YYNGEE. In DNA, the CDR3 is TGTGCCAGCAGCGTAACAGGGGGGGATTCACCCCTCCACTTT. It specifies CASSVTGGDSPLHF.

This clonotype was observed many times. V usage is TRBV20-1 and J usage is TRBJ1-1; maybe TRBD1 (6 bases). Trimming removed 0 bases at V and 1 base at J, with 9 bases between. The germline CDR1 and CDR2 sequences are DFQATT and SNEGSKA (reference sequence). This CDR3 is built from 14 residues. CDR3 DNA sequence: TGCAGTGCTAGAGATAGGGGGGCGAACACTGAAGCTTTCTTT. It translates to CSARDRGANTEAFF.

In the case of this clonotype: A read error may produce the germline difference seen at one junction end. The chain joins TRBV20-1 to TRBJ2-1; unclear D gene. The germline V gene encodes CDR1 DFQATT and CDR2 SNEGSKA (reference sequence). CDR3 length: 16 residues. The CDR3 spells CSSRPSGGRSYNEQFF. CDR3 coding DNA: TGCAGTTCTAGACCCTCAGGCGGCCGCTCCTACAATGAGCAGTTCTTC.

The J gene is TRBJ2-5, the V gene TRBV15; a weak D match, TRBD1 (6 bases). Germline CDR1 and CDR2: LNHNV and YYDKDF (reference sequence). The CDR3 loop spans 16 amino acids. Trimming removed 5 bases at V and 4 bases at J, with 20 bases between. The CDR3 sequence: CATSGSGTSGPETQYF. The DNA for the CDR3 is TGTGCCACCAGCGGATCGGGGACATCGGGGCCAGAGACCCAGTACTTC.

This clonotype appeared many times. This chain connects TRBV20-1 to TRBJ2-5; the D is unclear. V lost 0 bases and J 4 bases, leaving 6 bases between the germline ends. The CDR3 extends over 12 amino acids. Germline V lookup: CDR1 DFQATT, CDR2 SNEGSKA (reference sequence). As DNA, the CDR3 is TGCAGTGCTAGAGAGTTAAGAGAGACCCAGTACTTC. This gives the protein CSARELRETQYF.

Many counts were recorded for this clonotype. The J gene is TRBJ2-5, the V gene TRBV29-1; 10 bases agree with TRBD1. V dropped 4 bases and J dropped 0; count of bases not matched to a gene: 2. The CDR3 sequence is 14 residues long. Germline V gene lookup returns CDR1 SQVTM and CDR2 ANQGSEA. The CDR3: CSVGTGGNQETQYF. The CDR3 DNA follows: TGCAGCGTTGGGACAGGGGGGAACCAAGAGACCCAGTACTTC.

This clonotype has ten or more counts. This chain links TRBV28 with TRBJ2-1, with a tentative D call TRBD2 (5 bases). Trimming removed 6 bases from V and 15 bases from J, with 18 bases in between. CDR3 length: 12 amino acids. Germline V gene data show CDR1 as MDHEN and CDR2 as SYDVKM. The CDR3, as DNA: TGTGCCAGCAGGCCGCCGGGATCCGGTCCGTTCTTC. It translates to CASRPPGSGPFF.

This chain connects TRBV7-8 to TRBJ2-7; D ambiguous. Germline CDR1 SGHVS, CDR2 FQNEAQ. V was shortened by 1 base and J by 0 bases, with 19 bases between the two germline ends. This CDR3 has 18 residues. The CDR3 sequence is CASSLVPSRGMSSYEQYF. The CDR3 nucleotides read TGTGCCAGCAGCTTAGTCCCCTCAAGAGGTATGAGCTCCTACGAGCAGTACTTC.

The sample holds many counts of this clonotype. V gene TRBV9 combines with J gene TRBJ1-2; no clear D gene. Germline V gene lookup returns CDR1 SGDLS and CDR2 YYNGEE. Trimming removed 0 bases from V and 9 bases from J, with 6 bases in between. The CDR3 is 11 amino acids. CDR3 in amino acids: CASSVDGSYTF. CDR3 nucleotide sequence: TGTGCCAGCAGCGTAGATGGGAGCTACACCTTC.

This clonotype was observed at least ten times. The CDR3 is CASSFGQEDYGYTF. CDR3 in DNA: TGTGCCAGCAGTTTTGGACAGGAGGACTATGGCTACACCTTC. The chain links TRBV12-3 or TRBV12-4 to TRBJ1-2; 7 nucleotides match TRBD1. CDR3 length equals 14 residues. With 3 bases clipped from V and 3 bases from J, the junction kept 4 bases outside the gene matches.

This clonotype was recorded many times. V and J are TRBV29-1 and TRBJ2-3; D is unclear. V lost 1 base, J lost 1 base, and 12 bases lay in between. This CDR3 contains 15 residues. Germline V gene data show CDR1 as SQVTM and CDR2 as ANQGSEA. CDR3 DNA sequence: TGCAGCGTTGAAGTGGGCCCGGCTGGCACAGATACGCAGTATTTT. It translates to CSVEVGPAGTDTQYF.